Listed below are T cell receptor beta chains from one sample, sequenced in a study of blood T cell repertoires in COVID-19. Profiled with immunoSEQ multiplex PCR; TCRdb holds only in-frame clones, not every one. In the table there are about 52,000 clones, about 90% of which are singletons. Sequencing used peripheral blood. The origin of the receptors is a human donor in a cohort sampled during active COVID-19. CDR3s include the opening cysteine and the closing phenylalanine or tryptophan. D genes are given only for firm matches. Part of the rows lack a size; the others show once, few, many or a class for expanded clones.

d_call clone_size j_call v_call cdr3_nt cdr3_aa
NA once TRBJ2-1 TRBV28 TGTGCCAGCAGTTTTGCGGGACCCTCCTACAATGAGCAGTTCTTC CASSFAGPSYNEQFF
NA once TRBJ1-2 TRBV18 TGTGCCAGCTCACCCACCCGTCAGGGGAACAATAACTATGGCTACACCTTC CASSPTRQGNNNYGYTF
NA NA TRBJ2-1 TRBV20-1 TGCAGTGCTAGGTCCTTTGATGAGCAGTTCTTC CSARSFDEQFF
NA few TRBJ1-2 TRBV7-9 TGTGCCAGCAGCGATTCCAGGTACTATGGCTACACCTTC CASSDSRYYGYTF
TRBD2 NA TRBJ2-2 TRBV15 TGTGCCACCAGCAGAGATCTACTAGCGGGATTGACCGGGGAGCTGTTTTTT CATSRDLLAGLTGELFF
TRBD1 NA TRBJ1-3 TRBV5-1 TGCGCCAGCAGCGCCGGACAGGGATATGGAAACACCATATATTTT CASSAGQGYGNTIYF
NA NA TRBJ1-2 TRBV19 TGTGCCAGTAGTACCGGCGGGAGACGGCGGGGGACATATGGCTACACCTTC CASSTGGRRRGTYGYTF
TRBD2 NA TRBJ2-7 TRBV6-5 TGTGCCAGTCTCGGGGGGGGAGGGCAGTACTTC CASLGGGGQYF
NA NA TRBJ1-6 TRBV7-2 TGTGCCAGCAGCTACCGGACCGGAGGGTTCAATTCACCCCTCCACTTT CASSYRTGGFNSPLHF
NA NA TRBJ2-4 TRBV16 TGTGCCAGTGGAAGTGGGGGGGCGATGGGTAGGGACATTCAGTACTTC CASGSGGAMGRDIQYF
NA NA TRBJ1-3 TRBV19 TGTGCCAGTGCGTTACAGGGTCCTGGAAACACCATATATTTT CASALQGPGNTIYF
TRBD1 once TRBJ2-7 TRBV6-5 TGTGCCAGCAGCGACAGGGTCGGGGTTAGGGAGCAGTACTTC CASSDRVGVREQYF
NA NA TRBJ2-3 TRBV5-6 TGTGCCAGCAGCTCGTATACGGGGGCGCAGTATTTT CASSSYTGAQYF
TRBD1 NA TRBJ1-6 TRBV27 TGTGCCAGCAGTTTAACGACAGGGGGTATTTCATCAAGGTCACCCCTCCACTTT CASSLTTGGISSRSPLHF
NA NA TRBJ2-7 TRBV19 TGTGCCAGTAGTACCTCGGGACACTACGAGCAGTACTTC CASSTSGHYEQYF
TRBD2 NA TRBJ2-5 TRBV7-6 TGTGCCAGCAGCTTAGCGCTAGCGGGAGGGTTGCAAGAGACCCAGTACTTC CASSLALAGGLQETQYF